These 21 T cell receptor beta chains share one sample of origin, sequenced in a study of long-term antiretroviral therapy in people with HIV. The assay used was immunoSEQ (version v3.0), run at survey level. Data came from immunoSEQ multiplex PCR; TCRdb stores just in-frame clones and leaves some out. The table records roughly 14,000 clones, about 80% of them present only once. The sample consisted of unsorted PBMCs, taken just before starting antiretroviral therapy. These receptor sequences come from a man aged 35-49 years with HIV.

This sequence joins TRBV6-5 and TRBJ2-2, with 9 bases identical to TRBD2. Germline V lookup: CDR1 MNHEY, CDR2 SVGAGI. CDR3 length: 14 amino acids. The trim removed 4 bases at V and 6 bases at J, leaving 3 bases unmatched. In DNA form, the CDR3 reads TGTGCCAGCAGTTTGGGACTAGCTTCCGGGGAGCTGTTTTTT. It is translated as CASSLGLASGELFF.

The J gene is TRBJ1-3, the V gene TRBV9, with 9 bases lining up with TRBD1. The CDR3 length is 18 residues. Germline lookup yields CDR1 SGDLS and CDR2 YYNGEE. Trimming at V came to 3 bases and at J to 0 bases, leaving 10 bases not matched to a gene. CDR3 loop: CASSGSSGDRDSGNTIYF. For the CDR3, the DNA is TGTGCCAGCAGCGGTAGTAGTGGGGACAGGGACTCTGGAAACACCATATATTTT.

The chain employs TRBV13 and TRBJ2-2, with D perhaps matching TRBD1 (6 bases). V gave up 5 bases and J gave up 1 base, with 23 bases separating them. Germline CDR1 is PRHDT and CDR2 is FYEKMQ (reference sequence). The CDR3 sequence is 19 residues long. This chain's CDR3 is CASSRNQGNTPRNTGELFF. CDR3 in DNA: TGTGCCAGCAGCCGCAACCAGGGGAACACCCCCAGGAACACCGGGGAGCTGTTTTTT.

This clone is a singleton in its sample. The V gene is TRBV13, the J gene TRBJ2-1; 11 nucleotides match TRBD2. Germline trimming cut 0 bases from V and 0 bases from J; bases unmatched to any gene: 10. Germline V gives CDR1 PRHDT, CDR2 FYEKMQ (reference sequence). This CDR3 spans 20 amino acids. CDR3 sequence (DNA): TGTGCCAGCAGCTTAGGGGCCCCGACTAGCGGGGTTAGCTCCTACAATGAGCAGTTCTTC. Translating gives CASSLGAPTSGVSSYNEQFF.

The rearrangement uses TRBV9 and TRBJ2-5; 8 bases are a match to TRBD1. Germline assignment: CDR1 SGDLS and CDR2 YYNGEE. The CDR3 has 16 amino acids. V shed 0 bases, J shed 7 bases, and the junction held 11 bases outside the gene matches. CDR3 coding DNA: TGTGCCAGCAGCGTAGAAGGAACAGGGGGTTTGGGGACCCAGTACTTC. This codes for CASSVEGTGGLGTQYF.

The chain uses TRBV7-9 and TRBJ2-1, with 11 positions matching TRBD1. In germline, CDR1 is SEHNR, CDR2 FQNEAQ (reference sequence). The V segment lost 3 bases and the J segment 9 bases; nucleotides outside the gene matches: 10. The CDR3 consists of 16 residues. This CDR3 reads CASSFGPGQGVVEQFF. DNA of the CDR3: TGTGCCAGCAGCTTTGGACCGGGACAGGGGGTAGTTGAGCAGTTCTTC.

This clone appeared a single time. The rearrangement joins TRBV5-1 to TRBJ1-2, with D perhaps TRBD1 (6 bases). Between the trimmed V and J ends, which lost 4 bases and 6 bases, there was a span of 13 bases. Germline CDR1 SGHRS, CDR2 YFSETQ. The CDR3 covers 13 residues. CDR3 DNA sequence: TGCGCCAGCAGCCAGGGGCCTAGTGATGGCTACACCTTC. It yields the protein CASSQGPSDGYTF.

V and J are TRBV10-2 and TRBJ2-1; 8 bases map to TRBD1. CDR1 is WSHSY, CDR2 SAAADI, per germline. The CDR3 spans 14 residues. After removal of 9 bases from V and 5 bases from J, the junction contained 9 bases not matched to a gene. The CDR3 protein is CASSGGASHNEQFF. The DNA for the CDR3 is TGCGCCAGTTCAGGGGGCGCATCCCACAATGAGCAGTTCTTC.

The V call is TRBV5-6, the J call TRBJ2-1; D assignment may be TRBD1 or TRBD2 (5 bases each). This CDR3 comprises 13 residues. Per germline, CDR1 SGHDT and CDR2 YYEEEE. V dropped 6 bases and J dropped 3 bases, with 10 bases sitting between them. The CDR3 is CASMGVNYNEQFF. The CDR3 nucleotides read TGTGCCAGCATGGGGGTGAACTACAATGAGCAGTTCTTC.

The rearrangement uses TRBV6-5 and TRBJ2-7, with 9 bases that match TRBD1. Germline lookup yields CDR1 MNHEY and CDR2 SVGAGI. Unmatched junction bases numbered 6, after V lost 4 bases and J lost 5 bases. This CDR3 region has 14 residues. CDR3 nucleotides: TGTGCCAGCAGTTCCCCGACAGGGGGACACGAGCAGTACTTC. Residues: CASSSPTGGHEQYF.

This chain uses TRBV27 with TRBJ1-1; 11 nucleotides align to TRBD1. Germline assignment: CDR1 MNHEY and CDR2 SMNVEV (reference sequence). The length of the CDR3 is 15 residues. Losses at the gene ends were 5 bases for V and 1 base for J; bases not matched to a gene: 3. The CDR3 spells CASSVGTGGNTEAFF. CDR3 DNA: TGTGCCAGCAGTGTCGGGACAGGGGGGAACACTGAAGCTTTCTTT.

In DNA, the CDR3 is TGTGCCAGCAGTGAAGGGTTGCGGGGGCTCCACCCGCAGTATTTT. Translating it yields CASSEGLRGLHPQYF. The chain uses TRBV2 and TRBJ2-3; D is perhaps TRBD2 (7 bases). V was cut by 1 base and J by 10 bases, with 18 bases left in between. This CDR3 contains 15 residues. Germline V gene data show CDR1 as SNHLY and CDR2 as FYNNEI.

The gene calls are TRBV19 and TRBJ1-1, with 8 nucleotides matching TRBD1. V dropped 1 base and J dropped 1; count of bases not matched to a gene: 14. The CDR3 has 19 amino acids. The V gene's germline CDR1 is LNHDA and CDR2 SQIVND (reference sequence). CDR3 protein: CASSIVKFATGVANTEAFF. The DNA for the CDR3 is TGTGCCAGTAGTATAGTGAAGTTTGCGACAGGGGTGGCGAACACTGAAGCTTTCTTT.

The chain links TRBV19 to TRBJ2-3; D unclear. Germline V lookup: CDR1 LNHDA, CDR2 SQIVND (reference sequence). The CDR3 totals 13 residues. V lost 1 base to trimming and J lost 1 base, with 3 bases between them. CDR3 sequence (DNA): TGTGCCAGTAGTATAGTGGGCACAGATACGCAGTATTTT. This translates into CASSIVGTDTQYF. Based on the CDR3 plus reference TRBV19 and TRBJ2-3, the full variable domain is DGGITQSPKYLFRKEGQNVTLSCEQNLNHDAMYWYRQDPGQGLRLIYYSQIVNDFQKGDIAEGYSVSREKKESFPLTVTSAQKNPTAFYLCASSIVGTDTQYFGPGTRLTVL.

V gene TRBV18 combines with J gene TRBJ2-3, with D unresolved. Trimming left V 0 bases short and J 1 base short, with 5 bases between. CDR3 size: 14 residues. From germline, CDR1 is KGHSH and CDR2 LQKENI. CDR3 nucleotide sequence: TGTGCCAGCTCACCACCCACCCGCACAGATACGCAGTATTTT. It encodes CASSPPTRTDTQYF.

This chain joins TRBV11-3 and TRBJ2-7; a weak D match, TRBD1 (8 bases). This CDR3 has 16 amino acids. In germline, CDR1 is SGHNT, CDR2 YENEEA. Trimming pared 4 bases from V and 1 base from J, leaving 17 bases between. The CDR3 region is CASSSGGQALSYEQYF. CDR3 in DNA: TGTGCCAGCAGCTCGGGGGGACAGGCGCTTTCCTACGAGCAGTACTTC. Full variable domain (remainder filled in from reference TRBV11-3 and TRBJ2-7): EAGVVQSPRYKIIEKKQPVAFWCNPISGHNTLYWYLQNLGQGPELLIRYENEEAVDDSQLPKDRFSAERLKGVDSTLKIQPAELGDSAVYLCASSSGGQALSYEQYFGPGTRLTVT.

The rearrangement links TRBV2 to TRBJ2-2; a weak D match, TRBD1 (5 bases). The CDR3 covers 14 residues. Trimming pared 5 bases from V and 1 base from J, leaving 8 bases between. CDR1 SNHLY and CDR2 FYNNEI come from the germline V gene. Here the CDR3 DNA reads TGTGCCAGCAGTCCGGACAAGAACACCGGGGAGCTGTTTTTT. Translating gives CASSPDKNTGELFF.

This rearrangement joins TRBV19 to TRBJ1-5; D is unresolved. This CDR3 comprises 13 residues. V was shortened by 6 bases and J by 4 bases, with 10 bases between the two germline ends. From germline, CDR1 is LNHDA and CDR2 SQIVND (reference sequence). The CDR3 nucleotides read TGTGCCAGTAGGTCCTCTGGGAATCAGCCCCAGCATTTT. Its translation is CASRSSGNQPQHF.

The V gene is TRBV2, the J gene TRBJ1-6; tentative D call: TRBD1 (5 bases). The germline CDR1 and CDR2 sequences are SNHLY and FYNNEI. V shed 5 bases and J shed 3 bases, with 14 bases lying between them. This CDR3 contains 16 residues. The CDR3 nucleotides are TGTGCCAGCAGTCGCAGTCTGACAGACTATAATTCACCCCTCCACTTT. Protein sequence: CASSRSLTDYNSPLHF.

The V and J genes are TRBV30 and TRBJ2-7, with D possibly TRBD1 on 7 matching bases. V lost 3 bases and J lost 0, with 18 bases in between. Per the germline V gene, CDR1 is GTSNPN and CDR2 is SVGIG (reference sequence). The CDR3 length is 16 residues. For the CDR3, the DNA is TGTGCCTGGAGCTCGCCAGGGGGGAAACACTCCTACGAGCAGTACTTC. Amino acid sequence: CAWSSPGGKHSYEQYF.

The chain combines TRBV11-2 with TRBJ2-1, with 9 bases that match TRBD1. In germline, CDR1 is SGHAT, CDR2 FQNNGV. The V segment lost 5 bases and the J segment 6 bases; nucleotides outside the gene matches: 11. This CDR3 has 16 amino acids. CDR3 residues: CASSGQGPTPGNEQFF. CDR3 sequence (DNA): TGTGCCAGCAGCGGACAGGGGCCAACCCCCGGCAATGAGCAGTTCTTC.